These 23 T cell receptor beta chains were sequenced from one sample in a study of blood T cell repertoires in COVID-19. TCRdb's copy holds only in-frame clones and misses some; the assay was immunoSEQ multiplex PCR. The table includes more than 120,000 clones, approximately 80% detected once. Sequenced material: PBMCs or T cells enriched from blood (not recorded which). The receptors shown here come from a man between 45 and 60 years old in a cohort exposed to, infected with or recovered from COVID-19 (not recorded which).

The chain has TRBV1 and TRBJ2-7; the D call TRBD2 from the table was never checked on the DNA. TRBV1 is noted as a pseudogene. This CDR3 is 18 amino acids long. CDR3: CTSSQEGSRGHCSYEQYF. In DNA, the CDR3 is TGCACCAGCAGCCAAGAAGGAAGTCGCGGGCATTGCTCCTACGAGCAGTACTTC.

The chain combines TRBV5-5 with TRBJ1-2; TRBD1 matches 12 bases. Germline V CDR1 and CDR2: SGHKS, YYEKEE (reference sequence). V lost 0 bases, J lost 6 bases, and 6 bases stayed unmatched. The CDR3 contains 16 residues. In DNA, the CDR3 is TGTGCCAGCAGCTTGGGAGGGACAGGGGGCGCAGATGGCTACACCTTC. Its protein is CASSLGGTGGADGYTF.

The chain uses TRBV24-1 and TRBJ2-1; a possible D gene is TRBD1 (6 bases). The CDR3 covers 15 residues. Looked up from germline, CDR1 is KGHDR and CDR2 is SFDVKD. Trimming removed 3 bases from V and 5 bases from J, with 13 bases in between. Here the CDR3 DNA reads TGTGCCACCAGTGATCCCGGGACACCTCACAATGAGCAGTTCTTC. It specifies CATSDPGTPHNEQFF.

This chain links TRBV6-5 with TRBJ1-3; 7 bases match TRBD1. This CDR3 spans 14 amino acids. Germline V gene data show CDR1 as MNHEY and CDR2 as SVGAGI. After removal of 8 bases from V and 2 bases from J, the junction contained 6 bases not matched to a gene. The CDR3 sequence: CASHAGGTGNTIYF. The CDR3, as DNA: TGTGCCAGCCATGCAGGGGGGACTGGAAACACCATATATTTT.

V usage is TRBV7-3 and J usage is TRBJ1-2; tentatively, D is TRBD1 (5 bases). V was pared by 2 bases and J by 10 bases, with 14 bases between. Germline loops: CDR1 SGHTA, CDR2 FQGTGA. The length of the CDR3 is 13 residues. In DNA, the CDR3 is TGTGCCAGCAGCTTACAAACGGACACCCACTACACCTTC. It yields the protein CASSLQTDTHYTF.

The chain joins TRBV28 to TRBJ2-3; 7 bases align to TRBD1. Unmatched junction bases numbered 2, after V lost 3 bases and J lost 2 bases. CDR3 length: 14 residues. CDR1 is MDHEN and CDR2 is SYDVKM in the germline V gene. The CDR3 region is CASSLRGLTDTQYF. CDR3 nucleotides: TGTGCCAGCAGTTTGAGGGGGCTCACAGATACGCAGTATTTT.

The chain is built from TRBV5-4 and TRBJ2-2, with 12 bases lining up with TRBD2. The germline CDR1 and CDR2 sequences are SGHNT and YYREEE (reference sequence). The J segment lost 5 bases and the V segment lost 4 bases, leaving 9 bases of the junction unmatched. This CDR3 spans 17 amino acids. CDR3 region: CASSRINGLAGTGELFF. DNA of the CDR3: TGTGCCAGCAGCCGCATAAACGGACTAGCGGGGACCGGGGAGCTGTTTTTT.

This clone was observed a single time. J is TRBJ1-4 and V is TRBV19; 12 bases are a match to TRBD1. After removal of 8 bases from V and 11 bases from J, the junction contained 21 bases not matched to a gene. The CDR3 loop spans 18 amino acids. Germline-derived CDR1 and CDR2 are LNHDA and SQIVND (reference sequence). CDR3 sequence (DNA): TGTGCCAGTCTAGTATCGGGACAGGGGGCTATCTTGCCGCGGAAACTGTTTTTT. Its protein is CASLVSGQGAILPRKLFF. The full variable domain, in which reference TRBV19 and TRBJ1-4 provide the parts outside the CDR3, is DGGITQSPKYLFRKEGQNVTLSCEQNLNHDAMYWYRQDPGQGLRLIYYSQIVNDFQKGDIAEGYSVSREKKESFPLTVTSAQKNPTAFYLCASLVSGQGAILPRKLFFGSGTQLSVL.

The genes are TRBV30 and TRBJ2-1; weak D call: TRBD2 (7 bases). The V and J ends lost 5 bases and 5 bases respectively, with 16 bases between them. The CDR3 totals 14 residues. Germline assignment: CDR1 GTSNPN and CDR2 SVGIG (reference sequence). The CDR3 loop is CAWGGGGGDNEQFF. The CDR3 DNA reads TGTGCCTGGGGAGGAGGAGGGGGGGACAATGAGCAGTTCTTC.

The genes are TRBV5-1 and TRBJ2-7; weak D call: TRBD2 (7 bases). Per germline, CDR1 SGHRS and CDR2 YFSETQ. This CDR3 comprises 14 residues. V lost 3 bases to trimming and J lost 4 bases, with 14 bases between them. CDR3 sequence (DNA): TGCGCCAGCAGCTCTGGGGGGGGCTGGTACGAGCAGTACTTC. Translated, it gives CASSSGGGWYEQYF.

The V call is TRBV18, the J call TRBJ1-2; D ambiguous. The V gene's germline CDR1 is KGHSH and CDR2 LQKENI. The CDR3 has 13 amino acids. V lost 1 base, J lost 7 bases, and 10 bases lay in between. CDR3 bases: TGTGCCAGCTCACCACGGCAGGAAGGTGGCTACACCTTC. Its translation: CASSPRQEGGYTF.

This chain's CDR3 is CASSQDESGETQYF. In nucleotides, the CDR3 is TGCGCCAGCAGCCAAGATGAGTCCGGGGAGACCCAGTACTTC. V and J are TRBV4-3 and TRBJ2-5; D remains unclear. The germline gives CDR1 LGHNA, CDR2 YSLEER. V lost 0 bases and J lost 5, with 10 bases in between. This CDR3 spans 14 amino acids.

The rearrangement uses TRBV19 and TRBJ1-1; TRBD1 aligns across 7 bases. V lost 4 bases to trimming and J lost 3 bases; unmatched junction nucleotides: 2. Germline CDR1 reads LNHDA; CDR2 reads SQIVND (reference sequence). The CDR3 sequence is 13 residues long. This chain's CDR3 is CASSRGQYTEAFF. CDR3 nucleotide sequence: TGTGCCAGTAGTAGGGGACAGTACACTGAAGCTTTCTTT.

This rearrangement joins TRBV14 to TRBJ2-1, with 9 bases fitting TRBD2. This CDR3 spans 17 amino acids. V was clipped by 0 bases and J by 5 bases; unmatched bases: 8. Germline CDR1 is SGHDN and CDR2 is FVKESK. CDR3 sequence (DNA): TGTGCCAGCAGCCAAGATGATGCGGGGGGGGTACACAATGAGCAGTTCTTC. It translates to CASSQDDAGGVHNEQFF.

This clone was recorded a few times. This sequence joins TRBV19 and TRBJ1-1, with D uncertain. CDR1 is LNHDA and CDR2 is SQIVND in the germline V gene (reference sequence). V was pared by 2 bases and J by 1 base, with 11 bases between. CDR3 length equals 15 residues. The CDR3 sequence: CASSISGRKNTEAFF. The CDR3 DNA is TGTGCCAGTAGTATATCCGGCAGGAAGAACACTGAAGCTTTCTTT. The whole variable domain, remainder taken from reference TRBV19 and TRBJ1-1, is DGGITQSPKYLFRKEGQNVTLSCEQNLNHDAMYWYRQDPGQGLRLIYYSQIVNDFQKGDIAEGYSVSREKKESFPLTVTSAQKNPTAFYLCASSISGRKNTEAFFGQGTRLTVV.

This sequence joins TRBV27 and TRBJ1-1; maybe TRBD1 (5 bases). Trimming took off 6 bases at V and 1 base at J, with 21 bases between the two ends. The CDR3 is made up of 17 amino acids. Germline CDR1 reads MNHEY; CDR2 reads SMNVEV (reference sequence). CDR3 sequence reads: CASREGWPGPQNTEAFF. DNA for the CDR3: TGTGCCAGCAGGGAGGGGTGGCCGGGACCGCAGAACACTGAAGCTTTCTTT.

V is TRBV19 and J is TRBJ1-2; 12 positions agree with TRBD1. The CDR3 sequence is 15 residues long. Trimming at V came to 4 bases and at J to 6 bases, leaving 6 bases not matched to a gene. Germline V gene sequence: CDR1 LNHDA, CDR2 SQIVND (reference sequence). The CDR3 DNA sequence: TGTGCCAGTAGTACATCCGGGACAGGGGGCCATGGCTACACCTTC. Protein sequence: CASSTSGTGGHGYTF.

This clone was seen a single time. V usage is TRBV7-2 and J usage is TRBJ1-2, with 10 nucleotides matching TRBD1. There are 12 residues in the CDR3. V dropped 5 bases and J dropped 8; count of bases not matched to a gene: 2. CDR1 SGHTA and CDR2 FQGNSA come from the germline V gene. The CDR3 nucleotides read TGTGCCAGCAGCGGGGACAGGGGAGGCTACACCTTC. Its translation: CASSGDRGGYTF.

This clone has a single count. This rearrangement joins TRBV6-5 to TRBJ1-2, with 9 nucleotides matching TRBD1. This CDR3 has 15 residues. The V and J ends lost 8 bases and 3 bases, in that order; junction bases with no gene match: 10. CDR1 and CDR2 (germline): MNHEY, SVGAGI. CDR3: CASLPTGQGDYGYTF. The CDR3, as DNA: TGTGCCAGCCTCCCGACGGGACAGGGAGACTATGGCTACACCTTC.

The chain employs TRBV15 and TRBJ1-2; 8 positions match TRBD1. The length of the CDR3 is 14 residues. The trim removed 0 bases at V and 12 bases at J, leaving 9 bases unmatched. Germline assignment: CDR1 LNHNV and CDR2 YYDKDF (reference sequence). The CDR3 nucleotides read TGTGCCACCAGCAGAGATTTCGGACAGGGTGATCACACCTTC. Translating gives CATSRDFGQGDHTF.

The V and J genes are TRBV5-1 and TRBJ1-2; TRBD1 agrees at 9 bases. CDR1 and CDR2 (germline): SGHRS, YFSETQ. The CDR3 length is 15 residues. The J segment lost 4 bases and the V segment lost 2 bases, leaving 6 bases of the junction unmatched. The CDR3 bases are TGCGCCAGCAGCTTTGGTACAGGGGGCATCTATGGCTACACCTTC. Translating gives CASSFGTGGIYGYTF.

V is TRBV20-1 and J is TRBJ2-7; 10 bases line up with TRBD2. V lost 3 bases, J lost 0 bases, and 14 bases stayed unmatched. The germline V gene has CDR1 DFQATT and CDR2 SNEGSKA (reference sequence). This CDR3 has 18 residues. The CDR3 sequence is CSASGHPRTSGSSYEQYF. CDR3 nucleotide sequence: TGCAGTGCTAGTGGACATCCTCGGACTAGCGGTAGCTCCTACGAGCAGTACTTC.

The chain carries TRBV12-3 or TRBV12-4 and TRBJ2-1, with D possibly TRBD2 on 6 matching bases. V gave up 6 bases and J gave up 7 bases, with 13 bases separating them. This CDR3 contains 13 residues. Written as DNA, the CDR3 is TGTGCCAGCAGGTTGACTAGTGAGAATGAGCAGTTCTTC. Its translation is CASRLTSENEQFF.